This T cell receptor (beta chain) derives from a study of Graves' ophthalmopathy and Graves' hyperthyroidism. This clonotype has a count of ten or more. The antigen remains unidentified. The junction had 6 bases not matched to a gene; V was cut back by 3 bases and J by 2 bases. There are 15 residues in the CDR3. The authors isolated PBMCs from 9.5 to 10 ml of fresh peripheral blood. The authors amplified TCR beta CDR3 regions from RNA transcripts. HTBI-primed RT-PCR formed the first round, and a multiplex PCR formed the second. TCRdb used MiXCR to reprocess the multiplex PCR reads, holding one entry per CDR3 protein. The repertoire holds about 480,000 distinct CDR3 sequences, with approximately 15% as singletons. The study's findings and limits: Sensitivity reached around 88% and specificity 75% to 82% for a 13-signature model separating ophthalmopathy from stable hyperthyroidism.

V gene TRBV12-3 or TRBV12-4 combines with J gene TRBJ2-5, with TRBD2 identical over 7 bases. Specimen: blood. This clonotype was obtained from a woman in her thirties with Graves' ophthalmopathy. The CDR3 spells CASSLLDGGQETQYF. The CDR3 nucleotides read TGTGCCAGCAGTTTGTTGGACGGGGGGCAAGAGACCCAGTACTTC.